The next 27 T cell receptor beta chains were all read from a single sample in a study of immune evolution from preneoplasia to lung adenocarcinoma. Some clones are missing from TCRdb's copy, which holds only in-frame ones; the method was immunoSEQ multiplex PCR. The sample carries 4,900 or so clones, 60% to 85% recorded once. Sample: FFPE minimally invasive lung adenocarcinoma tissue. These receptors all stem from a person aged 60 to 80 with lung adenocarcinoma.

The chain couples TRBV7-2 to TRBJ2-3; no clear D. The CDR3 has 12 amino acids. Trimming left V 5 bases short and J 0 bases short, with 3 bases between. Germline CDR1 and CDR2: SGHTA and FQGNSA. CDR3 sequence reads: CASSQSTDTQYF. CDR3 nucleotides: TGTGCCAGCAGCCAAAGCACAGATACGCAGTATTTT.

This clone was counted once. This sequence joins TRBV19 and TRBJ2-7; D remains unclear. Trimming stripped 5 bases from V and 1 base from J, with 9 bases between. The V gene's germline CDR1 is LNHDA and CDR2 SQIVND (reference sequence). CDR3 length: 13 residues. CDR3 protein: CASSRAVSYEQYF. DNA of the CDR3: TGTGCCAGTAGTCGGGCAGTATCCTACGAGCAGTACTTC.

This clone was observed a few times. The rearrangement joins TRBV27 to TRBJ1-6, with D unresolved. CDR3 length: 16 residues. V was pared by 8 bases and J by 6 bases, with 20 bases between. The germline CDR1 and CDR2 sequences are MNHEY and SMNVEV (reference sequence). The CDR3 loop reads CASGALGSIGNSPLHF. CDR3 DNA sequence: TGTGCCAGCGGTGCTTTAGGTTCAATAGGTAATTCACCCCTCCACTTT.

This rearrangement joins TRBV5-6 to TRBJ2-7, with D hard to call. The CDR3 is 14 residues long. Germline V gene data show CDR1 as SGHDT and CDR2 as YYEEEE. Trimming stripped 4 bases from V and 3 bases from J, with 14 bases between. The CDR3 loop reads CASSPWQVVYEQYF. The CDR3 region has the DNA TGTGCCAGCAGCCCGTGGCAGGTCGTCTACGAGCAGTACTTC.

J is TRBJ1-2 and V is TRBV2; a weak D match, TRBD1 (6 bases). The germline CDR1 and CDR2 sequences are SNHLY and FYNNEI. This CDR3 comprises 14 residues. The ends were cut back, 4 bases at V and 6 bases at J, with 15 bases in the middle. CDR3 loop: CASSGTARRDGYTF. The CDR3 nucleotides are TGTGCCAGCAGTGGGACAGCACGGCGGGATGGCTACACCTTC.

This clone was picked up a small number of times. The V and J genes are TRBV5-6 and TRBJ1-2; no clear D. Trimming pared 2 bases from V and 7 bases from J, leaving 12 bases between. CDR3 length equals 13 residues. Germline V gene lookup returns CDR1 SGHDT and CDR2 YYEEEE. The CDR3 nucleotides are TGTGCCAGCAGCTTAAAGGGAGGAATTGGCTACACCTTC. This encodes CASSLKGGIGYTF. The entire variable domain, with the rest obtained from reference TRBV5-6 and TRBJ1-2, is as follows: DAGVTQSPTHLIKTRGQQVTLRCSPKSGHDTVSWYQQALGQGPQFIFQYYEEEERQRGNFPDRFSGHQFPNYSSELNVNALLLGDSALYLCASSLKGGIGYTFGSGTRLTVV.

V and J are TRBV6-1 and TRBJ1-2, with 12 nucleotides matching TRBD1. The CDR3 is 19 residues long. Germline lookup yields CDR1 MNHNS and CDR2 SASEGT. The junction had 12 bases not matched to a gene; V was cut back by 0 bases and J by 4 bases. The CDR3 spells CASSEAGQGAPDLPYGYTF. The CDR3 DNA reads TGTGCCAGCAGTGAAGCGGGACAGGGGGCCCCCGATTTACCCTATGGCTACACCTTC.

This clone has just one count. The chain is built from TRBV29-1 and TRBJ1-6, with D possibly matching TRBD1 (5 bases). The CDR3 runs 15 residues. Germline CDR1 reads SQVTM; CDR2 reads ANQGSEA. V shed 4 bases and J shed 7 bases, with 17 bases lying between them. CDR3 in amino acids: CSVAESGGANSPLHF. The CDR3 nucleotides are TGCAGCGTTGCCGAGTCAGGTGGGGCGAATTCACCCCTCCACTTT. Full variable domain (remainder filled in from reference TRBV29-1 and TRBJ1-6): SAVISQKPSRDICQRGTSLTIQCQVDSQVTMMFWYRQQPGQSLTLIATANQGSEATYESGFVIDKFPISRPNLTFSTLTVSNMSPEDSSIYLCSVAESGGANSPLHFGNGTRLTVT.

J is TRBJ2-7 and V is TRBV7-6; D not certain. Trimming removed 5 bases from V and 0 bases from J, with 11 bases in between. The CDR3 contains 14 residues. Germline loops: CDR1 SGHVS, CDR2 FNYEAQ. CDR3 sequence (DNA): TGTGCCAGCAGCCCCGAACAGCTCTCCTACGAGCAGTACTTC. Encoded protein: CASSPEQLSYEQYF.

V and J are TRBV10-3 and TRBJ1-1; 7 nucleotides match TRBD1. V dropped 3 bases and J dropped 1; count of bases not matched to a gene: 2. The CDR3 runs to 14 residues. Germline CDR1 and CDR2: ENHRY and SYGVKD. The CDR3: CAISDGQANTEAFF. The CDR3, as DNA: TGTGCCATCAGTGATGGACAGGCGAACACTGAAGCTTTCTTT.

This rearrangement joins TRBV4-1 to TRBJ1-1, with D perhaps matching TRBD1 (5 bases). The CDR3 has 17 residues. V was pared by 4 bases and J by 1 base, with 19 bases between. Germline V CDR1 and CDR2: MGHRA, YSYEKL. This CDR3 reads CASSRSERDGGNTEAFF. In nucleotides, the CDR3 is TGCGCCAGCAGCCGTTCCGAAAGGGACGGGGGGAACACTGAAGCTTTCTTT.

V gene TRBV7-8 combines with J gene TRBJ1-4, with 7 bases fitting TRBD1. The CDR3 covers 13 residues. J was trimmed by 7 bases and V by 8 bases; bases with no gene match: 7. The germline V gene has CDR1 SGHVS and CDR2 FQNEAQ. CDR3 in amino acids: CASAGGGGEKLFF. CDR3 DNA: TGTGCCAGCGCGGGAGGGGGCGGTGAAAAACTGTTTTTT.

This clone was counted once. The rearrangement uses TRBV7-2 and TRBJ2-3; the match to TRBD2 covers 14 bases. The CDR3 is 18 residues long. Losses at the gene ends were 4 bases for V and 2 bases for J; bases not matched to a gene: 8. Germline loops: CDR1 SGHTA, CDR2 FQGNSA. The CDR3: CASSSPGLAGVSTDTQYF. Here the CDR3 DNA reads TGTGCCAGCAGCTCACCGGGACTAGCGGGGGTTTCCACAGATACGCAGTATTTT.

The chain recombines TRBV7-8 with TRBJ2-5; D is possibly TRBD2 (5 bases). This CDR3 is 14 amino acids long. Trimming shortened V by 5 bases and J by 2 bases, and 12 bases separated the two germline ends. The germline V gene encodes CDR1 SGHVS and CDR2 FQNEAQ. CDR3 region: CASSRSRGQETQYF. The CDR3 coding sequence is TGTGCCAGCAGCAGGTCCCGAGGGCAAGAGACCCAGTACTTC.

The rearrangement joins TRBV12-5 to TRBJ1-4; D not resolved. Germline V gene data show CDR1 as LGHNT and CDR2 as FRNRAP. The CDR3 covers 13 residues. Trimming removed 2 bases at V and 7 bases at J, with 8 bases between. The CDR3, as DNA: TGTGCTAGTGGTTTGACTCCTGGTGAAAAACTGTTTTTT. As protein: CASGLTPGEKLFF.

This clone was seen only once. CDR3 DNA sequence: TGCGCCAGCAGCGAGGCAAGCAATCAGCCCCAGCATTTT. Translated: CASSEASNQPQHF. The V call is TRBV5-1, the J call TRBJ1-5; D unresolved. CDR3 length equals 13 residues. V was pared by 4 bases and J by 1 base, with 6 bases between. Looked up from germline, CDR1 is SGHRS and CDR2 is YFSETQ.

CDR3 protein: CASSIGWRLTMGNQPQHF. DNA for the CDR3: TGTGCCAGTAGTATTGGTTGGCGATTGACTATGGGCAATCAGCCCCAGCATTTT. The chain is built from TRBV19 and TRBJ1-5; D ambiguous. The ends were cut back, 3 bases at V and 2 bases at J, with 20 bases in the middle. This CDR3 comprises 18 residues. Germline loops: CDR1 LNHDA, CDR2 SQIVND (reference sequence).

Concerning this clone: The same CDR3 is also encoded by other DNA sequences in this sample. V is TRBV4-1 and J is TRBJ2-3; D is unresolved. The V and J ends lost 4 bases and 0 bases respectively, with 17 bases between them. CDR1 and CDR2 from the germline V gene are MGHRA and YSYEKL. This CDR3 contains 17 residues. In nucleotides, the CDR3 is TGCGCCAGCAGCCCAAGAATTAGAGGTTCGAGCACAGATACGCAGTATTTT. Translating gives CASSPRIRGSSTDTQYF.

V and J are TRBV30 and TRBJ2-7; 8 bases align to TRBD1. J was trimmed by 5 bases and V by 0 bases; bases with no gene match: 9. The germline V gene encodes CDR1 GTSNPN and CDR2 SVGIG (reference sequence). The CDR3 consists of 15 residues. For the CDR3, the DNA is TGTGCCTGGAGTGTAGGACAGGGAACTTCCAACGAGCAGTACTTC. It specifies CAWSVGQGTSNEQYF.

This rearrangement joins TRBV7-2 to TRBJ1-1, with D perhaps matching TRBD1 (5 bases). Germline assignment: CDR1 SGHTA and CDR2 FQGNSA. V was cut by 4 bases and J by 11 bases, with 17 bases left in between. CDR3 size: 13 residues. CDR3 sequence reads: CASSSDPGLKAFF. The CDR3 nucleotides are TGTGCCAGCAGCTCTGACCCGGGGCTAAAGGCTTTCTTT.

CDR3 in DNA: TGTGCCATCAGTGAGAGGGTCTCCTACGAGCAGTACTTC. Protein sequence: CAISERVSYEQYF. V is TRBV10-3 and J is TRBJ2-7; D unresolved. The CDR3 extends over 13 amino acids. Germline loops: CDR1 ENHRY, CDR2 SYGVKD. Trimming stripped 2 bases from V and 0 bases from J, with 5 bases between.

In its sample, this clone was seen a few times. The chain employs TRBV2 and TRBJ1-1; D not resolved. Trimming cost V 0 bases and J 9 bases, with 8 bases left between them. Per the germline V gene, CDR1 is SNHLY and CDR2 is FYNNEI. The CDR3 length is 12 residues. The CDR3 coding sequence is TGTGCCAGCAGTGAAGCGCGCGGGAAAGCTTTCTTT. Its protein is CASSEARGKAFF.

This clone was detected once. The chain has TRBV7-6 and TRBJ2-5; D is unclear. Trimming took 4 bases from V and 5 from J, leaving 14 bases between them. The CDR3 has 14 amino acids. CDR1 is SGHVS and CDR2 is FNYEAQ in the germline V gene. CDR3 DNA sequence: TGTGCCAGCAGCTCCTTCGGACCCGGGGAGACCCAGTACTTC. Translating it yields CASSSFGPGETQYF.

In DNA, the CDR3 is TGCGCCAGCAGTGAAGGGACCGTTCGAGAGACCCAGTACTTC. Translated: CASSEGTVRETQYF. V is TRBV10-1 and J is TRBJ2-5; D could derive from TRBD1 or TRBD2 (5 bases each). The CDR3 runs 14 residues. V dropped 3 bases and J dropped 4 bases, with 12 bases sitting between them. CDR1 and CDR2 (germline): WNHNN, SYGVQD (reference sequence).

V is TRBV6-5 and J is TRBJ2-7; 7 positions agree with TRBD1. Germline V gene data show CDR1 as MNHEY and CDR2 as SVGAGI. V trimming: 2 bases; J trimming: 4 bases; junction bases outside the gene matches: 5. The length of the CDR3 is 14 residues. CDR3: CASSYGPGGYEQYF. CDR3 in DNA: TGTGCCAGCAGTTACGGGCCAGGGGGATACGAGCAGTACTTC.

The CDR3 spells CASSMAGDSSYEQYF. The CDR3, as DNA: TGTGCCAGTAGTATGGCCGGGGATTCCTCCTACGAGCAGTACTTC. V and J are TRBV19 and TRBJ2-7; D possibly corresponds to TRBD2 (5 bases). This CDR3 contains 15 residues. V was pared by 3 bases and J by 0 bases, with 12 bases between. Germline V gene lookup returns CDR1 LNHDA and CDR2 SQIVND (reference sequence).

The chain uses TRBV7-2 and TRBJ1-2; perhaps TRBD1 as D (6 bases). This CDR3 has 12 residues. V lost 4 bases, J lost 4 bases, and 7 bases lay in between. Germline CDR1 reads SGHTA; CDR2 reads FQGNSA. CDR3 sequence reads: CASSSQGYGYTF. Written as DNA, the CDR3 is TGTGCCAGCAGCTCACAGGGCTATGGCTACACCTTC. Filled out from reference TRBV7-2 and TRBJ1-2, the complete variable domain reads GAGVSQSPSNKVTEKGKDVELRCDPISGHTALYWYRQSLGQGLEFLIYFQGNSAPDKSGLPSDRFSAERTGGSVSTLTIQRTQQEDSAVYLCASSSQGYGYTFGSGTRLTVV.